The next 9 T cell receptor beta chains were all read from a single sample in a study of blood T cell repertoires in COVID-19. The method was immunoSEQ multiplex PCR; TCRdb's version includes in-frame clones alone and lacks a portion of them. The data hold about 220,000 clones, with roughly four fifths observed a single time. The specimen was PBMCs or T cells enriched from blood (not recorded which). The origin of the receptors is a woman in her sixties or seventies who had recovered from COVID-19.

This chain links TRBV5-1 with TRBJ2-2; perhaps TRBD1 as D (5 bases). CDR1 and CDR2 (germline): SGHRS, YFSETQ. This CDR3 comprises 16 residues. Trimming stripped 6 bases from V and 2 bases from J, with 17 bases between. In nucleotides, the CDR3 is TGCGCCAGCACCCTGGACGGTACAGGCAACACCGGGGAGCTGTTTTTT. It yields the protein CASTLDGTGNTGELFF.

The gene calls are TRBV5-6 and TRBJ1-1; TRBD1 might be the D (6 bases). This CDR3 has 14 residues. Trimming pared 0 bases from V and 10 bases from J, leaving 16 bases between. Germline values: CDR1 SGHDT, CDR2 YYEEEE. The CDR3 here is CASSLEAGQSRAFF. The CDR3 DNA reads TGTGCCAGCAGCTTGGAGGCCGGACAGAGTAGAGCTTTCTTT. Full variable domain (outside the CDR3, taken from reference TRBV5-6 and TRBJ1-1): DAGVTQSPTHLIKTRGQQVTLRCSPKSGHDTVSWYQQALGQGPQFIFQYYEEEERQRGNFPDRFSGHQFPNYSSELNVNALLLGDSALYLCASSLEAGQSRAFFGQGTRLTVV.

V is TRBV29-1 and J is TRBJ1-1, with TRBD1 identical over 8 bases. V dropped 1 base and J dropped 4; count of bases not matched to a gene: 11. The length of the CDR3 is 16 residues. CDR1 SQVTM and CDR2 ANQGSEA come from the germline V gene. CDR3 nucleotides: TGCAGCGTTGAAGTTTTTGGACAGGGAGATGTCACTGAAGCTTTCTTT. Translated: CSVEVFGQGDVTEAFF.

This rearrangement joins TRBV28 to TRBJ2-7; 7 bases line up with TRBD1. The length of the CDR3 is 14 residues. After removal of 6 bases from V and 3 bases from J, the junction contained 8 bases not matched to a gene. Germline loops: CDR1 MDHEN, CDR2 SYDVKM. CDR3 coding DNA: TGTGCCAGCAGACAACCGACAGGGAGCTACGAGCAGTACTTC. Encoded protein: CASRQPTGSYEQYF. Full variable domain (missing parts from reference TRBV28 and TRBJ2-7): DVKVTQSSRYLVKRTGEKVFLECVQDMDHENMFWYRQDPGLGLRLIYFSYDVKMKEKGDIPEGYSVSREKKERFSLILESASTNQTSMYLCASRQPTGSYEQYFGPGTRLTVT.

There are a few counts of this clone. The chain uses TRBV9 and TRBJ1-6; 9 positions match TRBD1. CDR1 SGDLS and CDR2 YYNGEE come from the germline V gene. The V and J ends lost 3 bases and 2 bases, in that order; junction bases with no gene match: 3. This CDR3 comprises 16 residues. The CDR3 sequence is CASSAQGAPYNSPLHF. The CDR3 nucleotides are TGTGCCAGCAGCGCACAGGGGGCCCCCTATAATTCACCCCTCCACTTT.

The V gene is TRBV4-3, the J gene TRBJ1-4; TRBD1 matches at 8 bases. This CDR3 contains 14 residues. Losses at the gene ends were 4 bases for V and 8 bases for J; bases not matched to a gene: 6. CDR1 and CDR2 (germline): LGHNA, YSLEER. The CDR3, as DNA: TGCGCCAGCAGCCCACGGACAGGGAGCGAAAAACTGTTTTTT. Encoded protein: CASSPRTGSEKLFF.

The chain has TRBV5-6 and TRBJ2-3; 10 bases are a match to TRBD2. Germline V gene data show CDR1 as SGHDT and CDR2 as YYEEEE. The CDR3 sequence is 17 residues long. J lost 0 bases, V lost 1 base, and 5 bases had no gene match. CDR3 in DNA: TGTGCCAGCAGCTTGACAGGACTAGCGGACAGCACAGATACGCAGTATTTT. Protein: CASSLTGLADSTDTQYF.

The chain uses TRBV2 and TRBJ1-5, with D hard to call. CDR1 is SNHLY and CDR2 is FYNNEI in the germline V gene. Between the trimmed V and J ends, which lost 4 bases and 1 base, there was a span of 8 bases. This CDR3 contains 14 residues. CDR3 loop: CASSALLSNQPQHF. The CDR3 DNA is TGTGCCAGCAGTGCCCTTCTGAGCAATCAGCCCCAGCATTTT.

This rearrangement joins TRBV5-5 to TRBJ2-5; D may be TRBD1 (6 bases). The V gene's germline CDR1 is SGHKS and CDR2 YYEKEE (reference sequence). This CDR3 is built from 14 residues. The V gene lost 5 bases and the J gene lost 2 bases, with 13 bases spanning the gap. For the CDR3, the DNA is TGTGCCAGCAGGAAGGGACATTCTCAAGAGACCCAGTACTTC. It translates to CASRKGHSQETQYF.